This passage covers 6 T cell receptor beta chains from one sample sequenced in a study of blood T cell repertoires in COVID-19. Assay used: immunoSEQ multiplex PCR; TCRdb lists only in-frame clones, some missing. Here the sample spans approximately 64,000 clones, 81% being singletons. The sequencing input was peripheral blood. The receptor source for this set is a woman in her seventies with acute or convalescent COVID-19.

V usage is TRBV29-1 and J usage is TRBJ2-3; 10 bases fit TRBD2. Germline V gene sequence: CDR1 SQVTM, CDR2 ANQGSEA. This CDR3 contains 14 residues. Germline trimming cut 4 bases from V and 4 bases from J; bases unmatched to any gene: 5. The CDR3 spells CSVGTSGKPDTQYF. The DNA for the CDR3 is TGCAGCGTTGGAACTAGCGGGAAGCCAGATACGCAGTATTTT.

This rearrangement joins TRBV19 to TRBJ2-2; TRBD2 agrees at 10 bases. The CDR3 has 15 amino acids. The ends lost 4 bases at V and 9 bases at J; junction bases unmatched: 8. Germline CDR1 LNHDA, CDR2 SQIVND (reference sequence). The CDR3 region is CASSSRPSGSWELFF. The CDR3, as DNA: TGTGCCAGTAGTAGCCGGCCTAGCGGGAGTTGGGAGCTGTTTTTT.

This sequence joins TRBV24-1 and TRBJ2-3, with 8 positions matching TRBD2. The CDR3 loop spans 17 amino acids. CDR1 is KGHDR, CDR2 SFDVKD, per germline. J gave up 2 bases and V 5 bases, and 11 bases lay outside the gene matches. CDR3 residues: CATSGAKLAASTDTQYF. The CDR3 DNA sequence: TGTGCCACCAGTGGAGCTAAACTAGCGGCTTCCACAGATACGCAGTATTTT.

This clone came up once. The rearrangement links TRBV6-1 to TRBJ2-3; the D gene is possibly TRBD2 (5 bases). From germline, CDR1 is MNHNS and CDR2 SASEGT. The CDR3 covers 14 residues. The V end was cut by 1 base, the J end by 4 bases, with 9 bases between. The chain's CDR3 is CASSEGVASDTQYF. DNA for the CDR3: TGTGCCAGCAGTGAAGGAGTAGCGTCAGATACGCAGTATTTT.

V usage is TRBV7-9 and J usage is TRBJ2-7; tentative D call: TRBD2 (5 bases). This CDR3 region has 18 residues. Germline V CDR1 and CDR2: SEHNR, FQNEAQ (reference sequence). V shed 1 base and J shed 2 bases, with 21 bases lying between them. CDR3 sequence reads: CASSLVVGNTIGTYEQYF. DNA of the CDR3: TGTGCCAGCAGCTTAGTCGTGGGGAATACGATCGGGACCTACGAGCAGTACTTC.

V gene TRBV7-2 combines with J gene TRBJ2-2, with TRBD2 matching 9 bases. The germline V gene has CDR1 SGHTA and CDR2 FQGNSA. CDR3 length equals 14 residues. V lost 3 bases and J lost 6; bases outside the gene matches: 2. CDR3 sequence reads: CASSFSGSSGELFF. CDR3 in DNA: TGTGCCAGCAGCTTTAGCGGGAGTTCCGGGGAGCTGTTTTTT.